These 10 T cell receptor beta chains share one sample of origin, sequenced in a study of blood T cell repertoires in COVID-19. Only in-frame clones appear in the TCRdb table, and some are missing; sequencing was by immunoSEQ multiplex PCR. The sample has around 250,000 clones, 75% to 90% seen once. Sequenced sample: peripheral blood. The receptors come from a man aged 25 to 45 who had recovered from COVID-19.

The chain couples TRBV7-9 to TRBJ2-5; D gene uncertain. The CDR3 totals 13 residues. Looked up from germline, CDR1 is SEHNR and CDR2 is FQNEAQ (reference sequence). Trimming cost V 3 bases and J 6 bases, with 11 bases left between them. As DNA, the CDR3 is TGTGCCAGCAGCTTGTATGGTAGTCAGACCCAGTACTTC. Protein: CASSLYGSQTQYF.

This sequence joins TRBV4-1 and TRBJ2-7; no firm D call. The CDR3 has 12 residues. CDR1 is MGHRA and CDR2 is YSYEKL in the germline V gene. Trimming took 0 bases from V and 7 from J, leaving 7 bases between them. The CDR3 spells CASSQDFIEQYF. In DNA form, the CDR3 reads TGCGCCAGCAGCCAAGACTTTATAGAGCAGTACTTC.

The rearrangement uses TRBV3-1 (or the pseudogene TRBV3-2) and TRBJ1-3; a weak D match, TRBD1 (6 bases). This CDR3 region has 15 residues. Trimming stripped 6 bases from V and 4 bases from J, with 16 bases between. The germline CDR1 and CDR2 sequences are LGHDT and YNNKEL (reference sequence). CDR3 in amino acids: CASRATGNFGNTIYF. Here the CDR3 DNA reads TGTGCCAGCAGAGCTACAGGGAACTTCGGAAACACCATATATTTT.

This chain connects TRBV29-1 to TRBJ1-5; D call uncertain. The CDR3 consists of 13 residues. The germline CDR1 and CDR2 sequences are SQVTM and ANQGSEA. With 4 bases removed from V and 3 bases from J, the gap between germline ends came to 10 bases. In DNA form, the CDR3 reads TGCAGCGTTGGTTGGGCGCCCAATCAGCCCCAGCATTTT. Its protein product is CSVGWAPNQPQHF.

The chain has TRBV7-9 and TRBJ1-6; TRBD1 is a possible D gene (6 bases). V lost 2 bases and J 8 bases, leaving 13 bases between the germline ends. Germline assignment: CDR1 SEHNR and CDR2 FQNEAQ (reference sequence). The CDR3 runs 15 residues. The CDR3 DNA follows: TGTGCCAGCAGCTTACGGGGGGGGGCACATTCACCCCTCCACTTT. Protein sequence: CASSLRGGAHSPLHF.

The rearrangement joins TRBV27 to TRBJ1-5; D gene unclear. V lost 2 bases and J lost 5, with 10 bases in between. CDR1 MNHEY and CDR2 SMNVEV come from the germline V gene (reference sequence). The CDR3 is made up of 14 amino acids. CDR3 amino acids: CASSLGSGYQPQHF. DNA for the CDR3: TGTGCCAGCAGTTTAGGTTCCGGGTATCAGCCCCAGCATTTT.

The chain links TRBV10-1 to TRBJ2-2; D is uncertain. The CDR3 totals 14 residues. Germline V gene sequence: CDR1 WNHNN, CDR2 SYGVQD (reference sequence). V was clipped by 4 bases and J by 4 bases, with 10 bases between them. The CDR3, as DNA: TGCGCCAGCAGTGTTGGGCAGATCACCGGGGAGCTGTTTTTT. It translates to CASSVGQITGELFF.

The chain links TRBV2 to TRBJ1-3; D is ambiguous. With 4 bases removed from V and 4 bases from J, the gap between germline ends came to 14 bases. CDR3 length equals 15 residues. Germline V CDR1 and CDR2: SNHLY, FYNNEI. CDR3 sequence (DNA): TGTGCCAGCAGTGCGGGAGATTCGACCGGAAACACCATATATTTT. As protein: CASSAGDSTGNTIYF.

Concerning this clone: The same CDR3 can be traced to other DNA sequences in this sample. V and J are TRBV27 and TRBJ1-2, with D possibly being TRBD1 (6 bases). The CDR3 is 14 amino acids. Germline CDR1 MNHEY, CDR2 SMNVEV (reference sequence). Trimming cost V 2 bases and J 4 bases, with 11 bases left between them. The CDR3 DNA sequence: TGTGCCAGCAGTTTAGGAGGACAGACCTATGGCTACACCTTC. Encoded protein: CASSLGGQTYGYTF.

The genes are TRBV6-4 and TRBJ2-1, with a weak D call TRBD1 (6 bases). In germline, CDR1 is MRHNA, CDR2 SNTAGT. This CDR3 region has 17 residues. V was clipped by 6 bases and J by 9 bases, with 27 bases between them. CDR3 amino acids: CASRDDTGFGVASEQFF. The CDR3 region has the DNA TGTGCCAGCAGAGATGATACAGGGTTTGGGGTGGCGAGTGAGCAGTTCTTC.